The clone carrying this TCR beta chain has a count of ten or more. Its antigen remains unknown. V lost 5 bases and J 5 bases, leaving 7 bases between the germline ends. Germline assignment: CDR1 MNHNY and CDR2 SVGAGI (reference sequence). The CDR3 runs 12 residues. The sample is drawn from a study of read filtering for tumor transcriptome and immune sequencing. Study conclusions and caveats: The CD138-negative fraction was mixed bone marrow immune cells, not pure T cells.

Molecular barcoded adaptors covering alpha/delta and beta/gamma chains were used on 400 to 450 ng RNA. TCRdb fed the reads into MiXCR, producing one record per CDR3 protein. The data contain around 38,000 distinct CDR3 sequences, 12% to 15% of them singletons. The clonotype comes from a donor aged 40 or over with multiple myeloma. Input material: a population of CD138-negative cells sorted from bone marrow. V gene TRBV6-6 combines with J gene TRBJ2-1, with D possibly matching TRBD2 (5 bases). The CDR3 region has the DNA TGTGCCAGCAGTACGGGGAACAATGAGCAGTTCTTC. It yields the protein CASSTGNNEQFF.